The clone carrying this T cell receptor beta chain appeared many times. This CDR3 contains 15 residues. The junction had 7 bases not matched to a gene; V was cut back by 6 bases and J by 7 bases. This specimen comes from a study of breast tumors, draining lymph nodes, adjacent tissues. Axillary draining lymph nodes of breast cancer patients supplied the node samples. TCRdb processed the multiplex PCR reads anew with MiXCR; each CDR3 protein has one entry. The profile shows some 150,000 distinct CDR3 sequences, approximately 20% of them singletons. The sample comprised axillary lymph node tissue. The clonotype originates from a female donor with breast cancer. Some clones in this sample may be carry-over from other donors' samples. The gene calls are TRBV12-3 or TRBV12-4 and TRBJ2-1, with TRBD2 matching 12 bases. The CDR3 loop reads CASRASGRAINEQFF. In DNA, the CDR3 is TGTGCCAGCAGGGCTAGCGGGAGGGCTATAAATGAGCAGTTCTTC.